This T cell receptor (beta chain) was captured in a study of response to subunit inactivated influenza vaccine. The germline V gene encodes CDR1 SGHAT and CDR2 FQNNGV. This CDR3 is 12 amino acids long. V lost 7 bases, J lost 5 bases, and 12 bases lay in between. There are a few counts of this clonotype. Its antigen is as yet unknown. Findings and caveats of the study: There was a suggestion from the authors that each seasonal influenza vaccination recruits few new T cells.

One entry per CDR3 protein results from TCRdb running MiXCR on the RT-PCR reads. The sample has 560,000 or so distinct CDR3 sequences; approximately 7.7% are singletons. The sequenced sample was PBMCs from blood, obtained 23 months after vaccination. The sequence was collected from a man in his fifties or sixties who received an inactivated influenza vaccine. This chain joins TRBV11-2 and TRBJ2-7; weak D call: TRBD2 (5 bases). CDR3 sequence reads: CASTGRVHEQYF. The CDR3 coding sequence is TGTGCCAGCACGGGGAGAGTCCACGAGCAGTACTTC.